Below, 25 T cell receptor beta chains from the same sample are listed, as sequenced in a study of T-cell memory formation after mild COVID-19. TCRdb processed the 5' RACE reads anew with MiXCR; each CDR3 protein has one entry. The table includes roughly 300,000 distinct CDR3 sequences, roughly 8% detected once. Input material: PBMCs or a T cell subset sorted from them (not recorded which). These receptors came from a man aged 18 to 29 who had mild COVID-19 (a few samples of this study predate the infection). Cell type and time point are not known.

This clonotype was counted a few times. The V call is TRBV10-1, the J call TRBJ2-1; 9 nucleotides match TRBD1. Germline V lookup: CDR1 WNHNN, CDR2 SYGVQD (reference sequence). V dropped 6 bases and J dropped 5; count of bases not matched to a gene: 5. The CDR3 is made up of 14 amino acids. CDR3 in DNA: TGCGCCAGCAGACCCGGACAGGGGCACAATGAGCAGTTCTTC. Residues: CASRPGQGHNEQFF.

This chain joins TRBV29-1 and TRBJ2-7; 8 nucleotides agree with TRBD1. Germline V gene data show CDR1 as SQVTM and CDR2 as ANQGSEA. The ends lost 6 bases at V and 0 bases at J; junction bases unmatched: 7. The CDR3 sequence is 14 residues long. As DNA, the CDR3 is TGCAGCGTGAGACGGGACAGGAACTCCTACGAGCAGTACTTC. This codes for CSVRRDRNSYEQYF.

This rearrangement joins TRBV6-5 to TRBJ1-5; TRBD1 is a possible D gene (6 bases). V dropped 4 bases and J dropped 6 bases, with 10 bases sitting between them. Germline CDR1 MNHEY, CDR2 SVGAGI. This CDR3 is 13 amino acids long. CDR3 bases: TGTGCCAGCAGTTCGACAGGAACTCAGCCCCAGCATTTT. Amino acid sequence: CASSSTGTQPQHF.

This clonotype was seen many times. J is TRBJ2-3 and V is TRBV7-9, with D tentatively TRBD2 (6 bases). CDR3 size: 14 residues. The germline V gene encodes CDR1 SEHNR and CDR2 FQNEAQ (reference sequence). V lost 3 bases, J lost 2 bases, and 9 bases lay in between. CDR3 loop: CASSFQLATDTQYF. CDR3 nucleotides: TGTGCCAGCAGCTTTCAACTAGCCACAGATACGCAGTATTTT.

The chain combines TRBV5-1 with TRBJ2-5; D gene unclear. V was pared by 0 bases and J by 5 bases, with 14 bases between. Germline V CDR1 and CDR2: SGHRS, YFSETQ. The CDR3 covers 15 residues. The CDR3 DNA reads TGCGCCAGCAGCTTGGCGGGTGCGGATGTGGAGACCCAGTACTTC. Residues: CASSLAGADVETQYF.

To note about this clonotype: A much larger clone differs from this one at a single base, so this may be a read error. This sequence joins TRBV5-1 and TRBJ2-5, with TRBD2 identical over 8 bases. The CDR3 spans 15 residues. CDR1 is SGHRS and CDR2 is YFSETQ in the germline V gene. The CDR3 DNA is TGCGCCGGCAGAAGCGGGGGACTATCAAAAGAGACCCAGTACTTC. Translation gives CAGRSGGLSKETQYF.

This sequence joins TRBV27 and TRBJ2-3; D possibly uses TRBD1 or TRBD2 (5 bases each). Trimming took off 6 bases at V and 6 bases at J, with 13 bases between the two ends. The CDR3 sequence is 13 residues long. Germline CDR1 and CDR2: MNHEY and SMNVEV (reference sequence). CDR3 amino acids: CASRRRESDTQYF. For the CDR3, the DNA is TGTGCCAGCAGGCGCAGGGAGTCGGATACGCAGTATTTT.

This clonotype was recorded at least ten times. The CDR3 protein is CSAIWQGVYNEQFF. CDR3 nucleotides: TGCAGTGCTATCTGGCAGGGAGTCTACAATGAGCAGTTCTTC. The chain employs TRBV20-1 and TRBJ2-1; D might be TRBD1 or TRBD2, each matching 5 bases. This CDR3 is 14 amino acids long. The germline V and J ends were trimmed by 4 bases and 3 bases, with 13 bases remaining between them. Germline lookup yields CDR1 DFQATT and CDR2 SNEGSKA (reference sequence).

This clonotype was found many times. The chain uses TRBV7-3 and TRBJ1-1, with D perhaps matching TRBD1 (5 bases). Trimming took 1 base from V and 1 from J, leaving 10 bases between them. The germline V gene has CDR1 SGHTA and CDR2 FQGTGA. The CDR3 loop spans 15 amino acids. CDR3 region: CASSLNGGSNTEAFF. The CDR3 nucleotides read TGTGCCAGCAGCTTAAATGGGGGATCGAACACTGAAGCTTTCTTT.

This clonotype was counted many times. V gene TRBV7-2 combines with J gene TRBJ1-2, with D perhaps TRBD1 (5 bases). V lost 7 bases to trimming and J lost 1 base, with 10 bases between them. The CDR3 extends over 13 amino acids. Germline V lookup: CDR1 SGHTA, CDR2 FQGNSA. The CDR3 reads CASNPQGNYGYTF. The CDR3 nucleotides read TGTGCCAGCAACCCTCAGGGTAACTATGGCTACACCTTC. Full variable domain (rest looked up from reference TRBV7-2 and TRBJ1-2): GAGVSQSPSNKVTEKGKDVELRCDPISGHTALYWYRQSLGQGLEFLIYFQGNSAPDKSGLPSDRFSAERTGGSVSTLTIQRTQQEDSAVYLCASNPQGNYGYTFGSGTRLTVV.

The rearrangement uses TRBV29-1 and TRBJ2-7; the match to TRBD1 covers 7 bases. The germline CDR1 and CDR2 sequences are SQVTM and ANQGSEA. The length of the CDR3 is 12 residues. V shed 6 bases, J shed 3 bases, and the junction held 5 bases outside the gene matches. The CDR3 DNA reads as TGCAGCGTCCGGGACAGTGACTACGAGCAGTACTTC. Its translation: CSVRDSDYEQYF.

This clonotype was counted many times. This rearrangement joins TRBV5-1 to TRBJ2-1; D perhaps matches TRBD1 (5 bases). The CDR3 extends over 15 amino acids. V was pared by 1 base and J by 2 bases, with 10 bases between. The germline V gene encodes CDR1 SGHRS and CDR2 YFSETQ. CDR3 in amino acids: CASSLSGSTYNEQFF. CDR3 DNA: TGCGCCAGCAGCTTGTCAGGGTCGACCTACAATGAGCAGTTCTTC.

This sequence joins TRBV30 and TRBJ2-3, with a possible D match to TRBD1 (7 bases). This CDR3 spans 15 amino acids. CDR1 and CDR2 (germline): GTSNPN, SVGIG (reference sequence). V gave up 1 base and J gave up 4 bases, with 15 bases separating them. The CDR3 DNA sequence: TGTGCCTGGAGTGGCGCAGGGGGGTTCGCAGATACGCAGTATTTT. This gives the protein CAWSGAGGFADTQYF.

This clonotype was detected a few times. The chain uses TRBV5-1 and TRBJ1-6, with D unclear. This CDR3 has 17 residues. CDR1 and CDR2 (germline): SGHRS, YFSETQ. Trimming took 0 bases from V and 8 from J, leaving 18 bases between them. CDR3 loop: CASSLASARGSDSPLHF. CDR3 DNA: TGCGCCAGCAGCTTGGCTTCCGCCCGCGGGAGTGATTCACCCCTCCACTTT.

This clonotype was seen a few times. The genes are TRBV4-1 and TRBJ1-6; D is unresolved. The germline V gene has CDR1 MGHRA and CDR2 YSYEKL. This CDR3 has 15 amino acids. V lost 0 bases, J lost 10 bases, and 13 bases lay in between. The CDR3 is CASSQDAGRYSPLHF. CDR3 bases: TGCGCCAGCAGCCAAGACGCCGGCAGGTACTCACCCCTCCACTTT.

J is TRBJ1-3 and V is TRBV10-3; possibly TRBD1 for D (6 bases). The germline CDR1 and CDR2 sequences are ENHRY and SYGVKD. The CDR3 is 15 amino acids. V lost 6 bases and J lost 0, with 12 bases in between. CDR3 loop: CAIRVDSLSGNTIYF. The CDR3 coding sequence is TGTGCCATCAGGGTGGACAGCCTCTCTGGAAACACCATATATTTT.

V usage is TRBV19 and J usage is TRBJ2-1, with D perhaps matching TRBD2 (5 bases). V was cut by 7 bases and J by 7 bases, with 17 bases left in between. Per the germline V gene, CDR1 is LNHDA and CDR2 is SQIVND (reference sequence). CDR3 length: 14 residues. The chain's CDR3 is CASISVGNRNEQFF. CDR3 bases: TGTGCCAGTATTAGTGTCGGGAATCGGAATGAGCAGTTCTTC.

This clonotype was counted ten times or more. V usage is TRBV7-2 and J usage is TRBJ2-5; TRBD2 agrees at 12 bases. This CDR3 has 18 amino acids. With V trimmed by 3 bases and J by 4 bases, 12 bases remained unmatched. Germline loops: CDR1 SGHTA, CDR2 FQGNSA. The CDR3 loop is CASSFSKTSGGYGETQYF. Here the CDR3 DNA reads TGTGCCAGCAGCTTTTCTAAGACTAGCGGGGGCTATGGAGAGACCCAGTACTTC.

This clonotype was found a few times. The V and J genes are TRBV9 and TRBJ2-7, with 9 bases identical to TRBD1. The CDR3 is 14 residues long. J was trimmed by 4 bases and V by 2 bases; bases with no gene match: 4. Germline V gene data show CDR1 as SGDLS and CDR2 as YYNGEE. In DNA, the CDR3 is TGTGCCAGCAGCGTCGGGACAGGGATGTACGAGCAGTACTTC. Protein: CASSVGTGMYEQYF. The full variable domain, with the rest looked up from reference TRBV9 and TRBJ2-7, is DSGVTQTPKHLITATGQRVTLRCSPRSGDLSVYWYQQSLDQGLQFLIQYYNGEERAKGNILERFSAQQFPDLHSELNLSSLELGDSALYFCASSVGTGMYEQYFGPGTRLTVT.

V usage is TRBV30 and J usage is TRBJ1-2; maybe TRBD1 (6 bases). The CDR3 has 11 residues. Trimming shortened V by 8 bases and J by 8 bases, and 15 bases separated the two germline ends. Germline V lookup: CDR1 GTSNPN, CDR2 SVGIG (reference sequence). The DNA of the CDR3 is TGTGCCCGGTCACAGGGAAGCGGCTACACCTTC. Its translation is CARSQGSGYTF.

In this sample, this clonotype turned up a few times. The CDR3 region is CATGGQGVPDTQYF. The CDR3 DNA follows: TGTGCCACCGGAGGACAGGGGGTCCCAGATACGCAGTATTTT. V is TRBV24-1 and J is TRBJ2-3; 10 bases map to TRBD1. V lost 9 bases to trimming and J lost 4 bases; unmatched junction nucleotides: 6. Germline V gives CDR1 KGHDR, CDR2 SFDVKD. The CDR3 runs to 14 residues.

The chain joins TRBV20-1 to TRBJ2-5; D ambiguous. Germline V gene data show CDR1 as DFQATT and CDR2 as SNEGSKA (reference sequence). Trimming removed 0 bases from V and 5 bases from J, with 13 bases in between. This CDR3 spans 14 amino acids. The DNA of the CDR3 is TGCAGTGCTAGAGAAACGGCGTTGGGGGAGACCCAGTACTTC. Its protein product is CSARETALGETQYF.

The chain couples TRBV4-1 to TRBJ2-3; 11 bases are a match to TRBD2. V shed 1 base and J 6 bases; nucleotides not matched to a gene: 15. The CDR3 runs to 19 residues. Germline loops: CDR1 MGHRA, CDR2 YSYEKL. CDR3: CASSQGRTSGGSIWDTQYF. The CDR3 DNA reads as TGCGCCAGCAGCCAAGGCCGCACTAGCGGGGGTTCCATTTGGGATACGCAGTATTTT.

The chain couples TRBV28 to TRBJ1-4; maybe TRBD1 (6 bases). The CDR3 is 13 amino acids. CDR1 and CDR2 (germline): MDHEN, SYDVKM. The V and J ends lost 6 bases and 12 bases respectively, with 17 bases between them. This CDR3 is CASSPTPGVQLFF. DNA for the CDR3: TGTGCCAGCAGCCCGACACCAGGGGTGCAACTGTTTTTT.

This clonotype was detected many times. CDR3 bases: TGCAGTGCTAGAGATCATAATGGGCTGGAGACCCAGTACTTC. It codes for CSARDHNGLETQYF. The chain recombines TRBV20-1 with TRBJ2-5; the D is unclear. Germline V gene lookup returns CDR1 DFQATT and CDR2 SNEGSKA (reference sequence). V shed 0 bases and J shed 5 bases, with 13 bases lying between them. The CDR3 has 14 amino acids.